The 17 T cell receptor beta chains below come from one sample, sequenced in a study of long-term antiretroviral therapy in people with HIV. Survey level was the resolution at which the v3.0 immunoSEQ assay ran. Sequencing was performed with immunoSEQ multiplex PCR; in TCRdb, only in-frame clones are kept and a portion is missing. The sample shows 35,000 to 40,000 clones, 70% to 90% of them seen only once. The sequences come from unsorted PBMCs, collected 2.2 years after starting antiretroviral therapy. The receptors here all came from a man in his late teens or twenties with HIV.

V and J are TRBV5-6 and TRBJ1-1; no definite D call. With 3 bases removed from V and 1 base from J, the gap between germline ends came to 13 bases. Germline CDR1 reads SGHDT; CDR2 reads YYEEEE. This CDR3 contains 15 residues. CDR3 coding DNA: TGTGCCAGCAGCTCCATGGCCGGTGGGAACACTGAAGCTTTCTTT. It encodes CASSSMAGGNTEAFF.

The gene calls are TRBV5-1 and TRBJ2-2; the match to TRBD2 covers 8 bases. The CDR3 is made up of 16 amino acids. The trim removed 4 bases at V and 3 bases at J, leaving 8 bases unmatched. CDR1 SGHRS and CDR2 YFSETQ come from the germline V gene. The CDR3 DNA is TGCGCCAGCAGCCGGGGAACGGGGGGGGACACCGGGGAGCTGTTTTTT. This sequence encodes CASSRGTGGDTGELFF.

Here the CDR3 reads CASSQWGREPGGGELFF. DNA for the CDR3: TGCGCCAGCAGCCAATGGGGGCGGGAGCCTGGGGGCGGGGAGCTGTTTTTT. The chain couples TRBV4-1 to TRBJ2-2, with D maybe TRBD2 (7 bases). The V end lost 2 bases, the J end lost 7 bases, and 20 bases lay between the germline ends. There are 17 residues in the CDR3. Germline V CDR1 and CDR2: MGHRA, YSYEKL.

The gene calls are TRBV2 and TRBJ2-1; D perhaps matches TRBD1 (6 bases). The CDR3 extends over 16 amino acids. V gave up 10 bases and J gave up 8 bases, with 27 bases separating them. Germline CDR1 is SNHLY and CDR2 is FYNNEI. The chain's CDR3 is CATSIEGDGTGHEQFF. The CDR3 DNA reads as TGTGCCACCTCAATAGAGGGGGACGGTACGGGTCATGAGCAGTTCTTC. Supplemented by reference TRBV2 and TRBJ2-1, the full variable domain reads EPEVTQTPSHQVTQMGQEVILRCVPISNHLYFYWYRQILGQKVEFLVSFYNNEISEKSEIFDDQFSVERPDGSNFTLKIRSTKLEDSAMYFCATSIEGDGTGHEQFFGPGTRLTVL.

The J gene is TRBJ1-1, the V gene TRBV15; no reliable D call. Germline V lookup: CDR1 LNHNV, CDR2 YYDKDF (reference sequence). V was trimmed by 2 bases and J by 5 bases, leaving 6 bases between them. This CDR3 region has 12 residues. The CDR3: CATSRWATEAFF. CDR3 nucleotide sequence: TGTGCCACCAGCAGATGGGCGACTGAAGCTTTCTTT.

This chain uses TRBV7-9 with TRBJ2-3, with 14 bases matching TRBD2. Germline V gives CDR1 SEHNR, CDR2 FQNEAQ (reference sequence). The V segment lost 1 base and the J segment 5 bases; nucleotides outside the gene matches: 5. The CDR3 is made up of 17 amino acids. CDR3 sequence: CASSLVGLAGDRDTQYF. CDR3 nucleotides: TGTGCCAGCAGCTTAGTGGGACTAGCGGGAGACAGAGATACGCAGTATTTT. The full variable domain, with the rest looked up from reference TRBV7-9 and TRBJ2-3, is DTGVSQNPRHKITKRGQNVTFRCDPISEHNRLYWYRQTLGQGPEFLTYFQNEAQLEKSRLLSDRFSAERPKGSFSTLEIQRTEQGDSAMYLCASSLVGLAGDRDTQYFGPGTRLTVL.

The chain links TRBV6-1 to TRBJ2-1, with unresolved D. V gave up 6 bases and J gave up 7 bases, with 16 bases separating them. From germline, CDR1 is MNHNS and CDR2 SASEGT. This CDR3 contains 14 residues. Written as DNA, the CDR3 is TGTGCCAGCAGGTCTGGAACAGTGAGGAATGAGCAGTTCTTC. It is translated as CASRSGTVRNEQFF.

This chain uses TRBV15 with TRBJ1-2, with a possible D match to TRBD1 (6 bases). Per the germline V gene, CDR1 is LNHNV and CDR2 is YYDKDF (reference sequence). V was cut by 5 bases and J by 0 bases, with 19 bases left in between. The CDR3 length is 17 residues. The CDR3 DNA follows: TGTGCCACCAGCCTGCCCGGGACACCGAATGCTAACTATGGCTACACCTTC. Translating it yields CATSLPGTPNANYGYTF.

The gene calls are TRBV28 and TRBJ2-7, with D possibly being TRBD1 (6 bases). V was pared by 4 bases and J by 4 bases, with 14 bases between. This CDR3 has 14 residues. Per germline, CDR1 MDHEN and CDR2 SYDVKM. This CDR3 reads CASSSRGGVYEQYF. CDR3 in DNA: TGTGCCAGCAGTTCAAGAGGGGGAGTATACGAGCAGTACTTC.

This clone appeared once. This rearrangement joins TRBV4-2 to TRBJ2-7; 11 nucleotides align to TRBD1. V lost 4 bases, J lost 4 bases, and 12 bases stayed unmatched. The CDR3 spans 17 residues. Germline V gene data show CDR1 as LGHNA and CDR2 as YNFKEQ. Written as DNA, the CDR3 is TGTGCCAGCAGCCGGGCGGGACGCGGGACAGGGGGGTACGAGCAGTACTTC. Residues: CASSRAGRGTGGYEQYF.

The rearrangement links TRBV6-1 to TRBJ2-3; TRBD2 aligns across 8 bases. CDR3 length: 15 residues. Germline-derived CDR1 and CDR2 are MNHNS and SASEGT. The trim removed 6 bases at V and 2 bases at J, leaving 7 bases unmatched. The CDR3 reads CASSHGGASTDTQYF. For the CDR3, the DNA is TGTGCCAGCAGCCACGGGGGGGCCTCCACAGATACGCAGTATTTT.

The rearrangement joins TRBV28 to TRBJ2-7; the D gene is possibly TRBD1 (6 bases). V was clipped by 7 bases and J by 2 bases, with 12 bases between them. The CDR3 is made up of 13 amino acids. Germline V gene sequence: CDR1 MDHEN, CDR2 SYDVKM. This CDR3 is CASTGTLTYEQYF. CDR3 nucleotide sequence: TGTGCCAGCACCGGGACACTCACCTACGAGCAGTACTTC.

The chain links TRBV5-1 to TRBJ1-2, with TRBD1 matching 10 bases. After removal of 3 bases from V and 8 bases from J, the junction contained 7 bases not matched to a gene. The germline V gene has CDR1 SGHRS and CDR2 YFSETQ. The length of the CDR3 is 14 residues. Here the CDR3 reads CASSSRDRGGGYTF. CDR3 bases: TGCGCCAGCAGCTCTCGGGACAGGGGCGGCGGCTACACCTTC.

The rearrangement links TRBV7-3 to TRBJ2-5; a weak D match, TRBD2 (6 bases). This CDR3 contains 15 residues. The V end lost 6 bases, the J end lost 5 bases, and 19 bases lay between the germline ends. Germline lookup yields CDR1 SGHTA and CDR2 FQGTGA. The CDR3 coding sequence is TGTGCCAGCAGTCCGTGGGGCGGGAAGGGTGAGACCCAGTACTTC. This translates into CASSPWGGKGETQYF.

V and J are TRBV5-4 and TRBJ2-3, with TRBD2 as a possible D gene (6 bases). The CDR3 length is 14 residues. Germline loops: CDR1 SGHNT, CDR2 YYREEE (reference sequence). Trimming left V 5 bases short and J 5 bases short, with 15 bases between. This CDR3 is CASSFGAGEDTQYF. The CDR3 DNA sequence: TGTGCCAGCAGTTTCGGAGCGGGTGAAGATACGCAGTATTTT.

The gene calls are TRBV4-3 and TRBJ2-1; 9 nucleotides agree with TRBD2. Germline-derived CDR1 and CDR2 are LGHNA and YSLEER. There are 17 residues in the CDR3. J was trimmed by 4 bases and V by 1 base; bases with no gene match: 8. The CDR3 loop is CASSQVTLAGAYNEQFF. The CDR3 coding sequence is TGCGCCAGCAGCCAAGTAACCTTAGCGGGAGCTTACAATGAGCAGTTCTTC.

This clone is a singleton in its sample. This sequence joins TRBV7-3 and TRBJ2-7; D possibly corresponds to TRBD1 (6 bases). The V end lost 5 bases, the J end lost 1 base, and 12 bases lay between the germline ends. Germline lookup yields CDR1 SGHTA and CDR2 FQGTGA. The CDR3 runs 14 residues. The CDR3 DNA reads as TGTGCCAGCAGCCAGGGGCCCAGTTCCTACGAGCAGTACTTC. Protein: CASSQGPSSYEQYF.